This TCR beta chain was recovered during a study of T cell repertoires in cytomegalovirus infection. This clonotype has more than one count but fewer than ten. Its antigen is as yet unknown. In germline, CDR1 is SEHNR, CDR2 FQNEAQ (reference sequence). V lost 1 base, J lost 11 bases, and 9 bases lay in between. CDR3 length: 12 residues. TCRdb itself ran the reads through MiXCR, one entry per CDR3 protein. The sample yields about 770,000 distinct CDR3 sequences, almost 30% seen once. This chain uses TRBV7-9 with TRBJ2-1; D ambiguous. The clonotype comes from a human donor in good health (CMV status not recorded). Some clones in this sample may be carry-over from other donors' samples. Material: cultured CD8+ T cells from PBMCs, obtained from culture after CMV antigen stimulation. This CDR3 is CASSLDGDKQFF. The CDR3 DNA sequence: TGTGCCAGCAGCTTAGATGGGGATAAGCAGTTCTTC.